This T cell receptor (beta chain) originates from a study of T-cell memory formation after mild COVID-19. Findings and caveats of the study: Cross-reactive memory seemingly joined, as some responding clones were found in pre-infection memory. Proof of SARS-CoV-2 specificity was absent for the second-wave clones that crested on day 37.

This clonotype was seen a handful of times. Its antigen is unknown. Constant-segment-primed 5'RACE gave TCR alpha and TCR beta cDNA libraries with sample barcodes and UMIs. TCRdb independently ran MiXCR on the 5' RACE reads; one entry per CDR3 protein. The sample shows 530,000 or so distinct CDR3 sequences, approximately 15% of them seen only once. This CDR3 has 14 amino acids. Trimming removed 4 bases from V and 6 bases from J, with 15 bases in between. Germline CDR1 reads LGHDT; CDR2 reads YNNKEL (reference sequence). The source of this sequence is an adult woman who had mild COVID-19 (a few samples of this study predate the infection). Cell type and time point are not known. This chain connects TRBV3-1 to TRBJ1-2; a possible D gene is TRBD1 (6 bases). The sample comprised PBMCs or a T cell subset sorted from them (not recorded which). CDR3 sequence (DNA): TGTGCCAGCAGCCCAGGGGATAGAGTTCATGGCTACACCTTC. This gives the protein CASSPGDRVHGYTF.